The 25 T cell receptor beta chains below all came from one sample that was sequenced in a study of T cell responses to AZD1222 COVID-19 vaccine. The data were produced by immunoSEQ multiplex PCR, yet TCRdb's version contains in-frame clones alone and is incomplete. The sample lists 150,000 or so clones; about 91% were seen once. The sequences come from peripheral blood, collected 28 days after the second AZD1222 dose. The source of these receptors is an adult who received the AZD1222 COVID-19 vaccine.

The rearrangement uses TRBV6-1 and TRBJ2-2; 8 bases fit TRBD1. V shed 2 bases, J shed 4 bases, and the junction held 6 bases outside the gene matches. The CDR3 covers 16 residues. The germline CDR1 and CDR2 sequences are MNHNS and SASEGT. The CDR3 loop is CASSELRGRGTGELFF. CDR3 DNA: TGTGCCAGCAGTGAACTCAGGGGGCGCGGCACCGGGGAGCTGTTTTTT.

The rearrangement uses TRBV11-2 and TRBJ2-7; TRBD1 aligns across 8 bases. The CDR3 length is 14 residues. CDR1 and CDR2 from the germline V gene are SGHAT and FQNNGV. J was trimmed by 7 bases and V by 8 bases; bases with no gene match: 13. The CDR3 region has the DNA TGTGCCAGCTTATCGACAGGGGTTCTAGATGAGCAGTACTTC. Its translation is CASLSTGVLDEQYF.

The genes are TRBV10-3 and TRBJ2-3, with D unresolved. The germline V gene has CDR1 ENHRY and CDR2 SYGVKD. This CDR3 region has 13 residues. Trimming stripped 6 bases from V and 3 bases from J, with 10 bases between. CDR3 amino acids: CAIRPGFTDTQYF. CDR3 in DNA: TGTGCCATCAGGCCGGGTTTTACAGATACGCAGTATTTT.

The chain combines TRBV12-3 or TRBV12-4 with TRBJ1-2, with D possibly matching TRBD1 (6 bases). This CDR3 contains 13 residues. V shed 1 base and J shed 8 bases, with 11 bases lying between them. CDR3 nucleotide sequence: TGTGCCAGCAGTTTAGACAGGGAGATGGGCTACACCTTC. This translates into CASSLDREMGYTF.

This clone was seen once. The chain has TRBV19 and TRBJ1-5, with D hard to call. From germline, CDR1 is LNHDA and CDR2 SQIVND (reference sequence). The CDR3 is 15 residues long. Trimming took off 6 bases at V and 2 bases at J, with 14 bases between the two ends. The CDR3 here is CASSPLGTGNQPQHF. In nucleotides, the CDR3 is TGTGCCAGTAGCCCCCTCGGCACTGGCAATCAGCCCCAGCATTTT.

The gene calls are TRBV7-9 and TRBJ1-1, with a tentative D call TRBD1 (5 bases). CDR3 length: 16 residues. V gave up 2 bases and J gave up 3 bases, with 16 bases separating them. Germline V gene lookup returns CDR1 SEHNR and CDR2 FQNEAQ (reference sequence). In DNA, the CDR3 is TGTGCCAGCAGCTTATATCAGGGTCTTAGGGACACTGAAGCTTTCTTT. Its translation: CASSLYQGLRDTEAFF.

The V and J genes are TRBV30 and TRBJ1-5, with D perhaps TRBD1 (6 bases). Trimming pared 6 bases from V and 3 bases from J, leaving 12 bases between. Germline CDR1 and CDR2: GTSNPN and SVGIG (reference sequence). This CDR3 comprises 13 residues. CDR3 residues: CACTGTHNQPQHF. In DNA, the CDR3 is TGTGCCTGCACAGGGACTCACAATCAGCCCCAGCATTTT. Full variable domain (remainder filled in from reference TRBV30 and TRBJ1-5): SQTIHQWPATLVQPVGSPLSLECTVEGTSNPNLYWYRQAAGRGLQLLFYSVGIGQISSEVPQNLSASRPQDRQFILSSKKLLLSDSGFYLCACTGTHNQPQHFGDGTRLSIL.

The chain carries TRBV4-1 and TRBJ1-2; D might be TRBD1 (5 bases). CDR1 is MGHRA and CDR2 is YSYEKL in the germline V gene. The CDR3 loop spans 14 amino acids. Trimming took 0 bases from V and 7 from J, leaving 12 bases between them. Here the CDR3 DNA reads TGCGCCAGCAGCCAAGAGCCAGGGCGCGTTGGCTACACCTTC. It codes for CASSQEPGRVGYTF.

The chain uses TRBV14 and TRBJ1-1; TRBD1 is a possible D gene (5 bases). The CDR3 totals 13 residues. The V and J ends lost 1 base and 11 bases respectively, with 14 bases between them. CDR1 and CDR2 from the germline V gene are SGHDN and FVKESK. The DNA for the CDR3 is TGTGCCAGCAGCCAAGCTGAAGGGCAGGGTGCTTTCTTT. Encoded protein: CASSQAEGQGAFF. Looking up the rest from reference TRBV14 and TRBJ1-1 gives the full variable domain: EAGVTQFPSHSVIEKGQTVTLRCDPISGHDNLYWYRRVMGKEIKFLLHFVKESKQDESGMPNNRFLAERTGGTYSTLKVQPAELEDSGVYFCASSQAEGQGAFFGQGTRLTVV.

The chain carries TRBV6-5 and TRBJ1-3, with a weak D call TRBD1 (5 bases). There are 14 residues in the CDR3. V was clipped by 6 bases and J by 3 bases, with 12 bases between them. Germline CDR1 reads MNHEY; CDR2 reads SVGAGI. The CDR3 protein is CASSFVGGGNTIYF. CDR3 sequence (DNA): TGTGCCAGCAGCTTCGTGGGGGGTGGAAACACCATATATTTT.

CDR3 bases: TGTGCCAGCAGCCGGACTAGCGGCCTGGGAAATGAGCAGTTCTTC. This sequence encodes CASSRTSGLGNEQFF. The chain couples TRBV11-1 to TRBJ2-1; 10 bases are shared with TRBD2. This CDR3 spans 15 amino acids. J lost 7 bases, V lost 5 bases, and 8 bases had no gene match. Germline CDR1 reads SGHAT; CDR2 reads FQDESV (reference sequence).

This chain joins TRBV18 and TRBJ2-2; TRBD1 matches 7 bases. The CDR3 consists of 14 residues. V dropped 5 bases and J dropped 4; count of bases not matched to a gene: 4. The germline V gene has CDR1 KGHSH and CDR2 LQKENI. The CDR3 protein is CASSAYRGTGELFF. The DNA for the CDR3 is TGTGCCAGCTCAGCCTACAGGGGCACCGGGGAGCTGTTTTTT.

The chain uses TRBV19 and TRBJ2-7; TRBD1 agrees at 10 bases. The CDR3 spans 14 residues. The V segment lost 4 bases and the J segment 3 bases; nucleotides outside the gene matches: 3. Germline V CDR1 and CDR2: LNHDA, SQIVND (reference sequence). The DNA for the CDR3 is TGTGCCAGTAGTAGAGGGGACAGGGGCTACGAGCAGTACTTC. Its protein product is CASSRGDRGYEQYF.

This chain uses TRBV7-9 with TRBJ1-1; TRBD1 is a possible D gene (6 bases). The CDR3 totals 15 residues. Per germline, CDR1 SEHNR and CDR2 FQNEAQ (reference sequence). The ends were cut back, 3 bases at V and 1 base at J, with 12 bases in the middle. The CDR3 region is CASSFQAGANTEAFF. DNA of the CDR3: TGTGCCAGCAGCTTTCAAGCGGGGGCGAACACTGAAGCTTTCTTT.

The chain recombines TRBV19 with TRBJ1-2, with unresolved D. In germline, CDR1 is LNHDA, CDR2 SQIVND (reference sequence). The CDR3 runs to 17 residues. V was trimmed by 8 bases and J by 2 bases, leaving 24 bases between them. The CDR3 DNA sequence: TGTGCCAGTCCCACACACGGTGGGCAAGTCGTGAACTATGGCTACACCTTC. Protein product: CASPTHGGQVVNYGYTF.

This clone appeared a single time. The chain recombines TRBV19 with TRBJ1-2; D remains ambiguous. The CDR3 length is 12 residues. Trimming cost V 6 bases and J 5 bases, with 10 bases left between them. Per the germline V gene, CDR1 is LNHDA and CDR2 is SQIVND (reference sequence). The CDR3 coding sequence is TGTGCCAGTAGATTCGGTCGGTATGGCTACACCTTC. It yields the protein CASRFGRYGYTF.

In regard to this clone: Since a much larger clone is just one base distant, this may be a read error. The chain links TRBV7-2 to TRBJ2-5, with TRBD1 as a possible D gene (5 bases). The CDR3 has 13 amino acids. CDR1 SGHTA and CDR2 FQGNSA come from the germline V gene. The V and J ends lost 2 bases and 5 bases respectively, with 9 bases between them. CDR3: CTSSLRTSETQYF. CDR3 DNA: TGTACCAGCAGCTTAAGGACAAGTGAGACCCAGTACTTC.

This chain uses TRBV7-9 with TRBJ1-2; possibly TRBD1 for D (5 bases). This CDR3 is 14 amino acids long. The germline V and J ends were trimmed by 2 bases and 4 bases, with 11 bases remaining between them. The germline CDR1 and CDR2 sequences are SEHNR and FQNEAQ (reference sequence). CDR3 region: CASSLQGAGYGYTF. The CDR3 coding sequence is TGTGCCAGCAGCTTACAAGGGGCTGGCTATGGCTACACCTTC.

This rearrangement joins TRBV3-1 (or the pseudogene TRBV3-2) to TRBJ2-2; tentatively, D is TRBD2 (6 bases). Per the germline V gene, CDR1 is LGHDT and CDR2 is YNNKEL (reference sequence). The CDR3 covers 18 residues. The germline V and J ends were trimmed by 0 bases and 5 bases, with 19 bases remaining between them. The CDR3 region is CASSQEVGGGLWTGELFF. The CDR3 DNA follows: TGTGCCAGCAGCCAAGAGGTCGGGGGAGGACTGTGGACCGGGGAGCTGTTTTTT.

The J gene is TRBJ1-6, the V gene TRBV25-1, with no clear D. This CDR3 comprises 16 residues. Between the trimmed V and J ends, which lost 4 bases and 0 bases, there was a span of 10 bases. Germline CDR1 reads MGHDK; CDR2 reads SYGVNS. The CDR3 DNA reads TGTGCCAGCAGTGGCTCGGCGAGCTCCTATAATTCACCCCTCCACTTT. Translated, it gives CASSGSASSYNSPLHF. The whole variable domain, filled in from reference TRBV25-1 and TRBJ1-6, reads EADIYQTPRYLVIGTGKKITLECSQTMGHDKMYWYQQDPGMELHLIHYSYGVNSTEKGDLSSESTVSRIRTEHFPLTLESARPSHTSQYLCASSGSASSYNSPLHFGNGTRLTVT.

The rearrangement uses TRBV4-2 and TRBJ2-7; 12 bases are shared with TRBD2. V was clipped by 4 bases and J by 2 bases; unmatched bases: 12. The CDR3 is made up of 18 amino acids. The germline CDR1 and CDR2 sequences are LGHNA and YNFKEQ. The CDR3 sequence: CASSLGTSGRSSPYEQYF. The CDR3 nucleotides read TGTGCCAGCAGCCTCGGAACTAGCGGGAGGTCCTCGCCCTACGAGCAGTACTTC.

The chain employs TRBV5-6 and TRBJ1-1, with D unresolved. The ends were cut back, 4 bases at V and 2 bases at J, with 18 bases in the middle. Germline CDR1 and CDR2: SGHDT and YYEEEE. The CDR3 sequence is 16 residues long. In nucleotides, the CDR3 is TGTGCCAGCAGCAGGATTGGGCCAGCCCTAAACACTGAAGCTTTCTTT. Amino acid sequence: CASSRIGPALNTEAFF.

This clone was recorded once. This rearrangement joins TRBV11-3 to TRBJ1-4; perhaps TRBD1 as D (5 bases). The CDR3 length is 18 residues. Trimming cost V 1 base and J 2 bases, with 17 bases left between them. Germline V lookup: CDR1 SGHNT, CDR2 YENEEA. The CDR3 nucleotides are TGTGCCAGCAGCTTAGTCGACCACACCGGGGGGACTAATGAAAAACTGTTTTTT. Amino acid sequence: CASSLVDHTGGTNEKLFF.

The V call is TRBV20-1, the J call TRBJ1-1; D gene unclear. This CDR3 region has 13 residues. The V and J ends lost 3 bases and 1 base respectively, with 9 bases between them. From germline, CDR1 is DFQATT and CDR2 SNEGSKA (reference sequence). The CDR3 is CSASIRSNTEAFF. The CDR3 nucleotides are TGCAGTGCTAGTATACGGTCGAACACTGAAGCTTTCTTT.

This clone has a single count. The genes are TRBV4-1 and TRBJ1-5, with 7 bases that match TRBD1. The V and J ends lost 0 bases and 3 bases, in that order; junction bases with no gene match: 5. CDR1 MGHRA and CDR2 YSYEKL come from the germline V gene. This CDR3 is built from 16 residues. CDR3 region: CASSQDMTGYNQPQHF. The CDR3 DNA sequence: TGCGCCAGCAGCCAAGATATGACAGGGTACAATCAGCCCCAGCATTTT.